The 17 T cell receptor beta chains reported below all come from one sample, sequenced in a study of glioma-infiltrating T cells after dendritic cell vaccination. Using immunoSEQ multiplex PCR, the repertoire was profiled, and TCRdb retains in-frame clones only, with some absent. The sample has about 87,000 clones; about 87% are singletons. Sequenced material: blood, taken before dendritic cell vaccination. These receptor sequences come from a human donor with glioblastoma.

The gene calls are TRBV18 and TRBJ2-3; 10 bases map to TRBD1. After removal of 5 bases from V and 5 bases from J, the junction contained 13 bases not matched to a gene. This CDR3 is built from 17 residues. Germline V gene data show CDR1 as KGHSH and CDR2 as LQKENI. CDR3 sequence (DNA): TGTGCCAGCTCATCTCCGGGACAGGGGTCCGGCATAGATACGCAGTATTTT. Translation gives CASSSPGQGSGIDTQYF.

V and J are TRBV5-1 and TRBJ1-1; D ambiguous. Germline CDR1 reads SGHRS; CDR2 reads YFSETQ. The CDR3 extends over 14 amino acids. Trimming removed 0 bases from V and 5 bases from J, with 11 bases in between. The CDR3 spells CASSLEGGVTEAFF. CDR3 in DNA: TGCGCCAGCAGCTTGGAGGGCGGGGTAACTGAAGCTTTCTTT. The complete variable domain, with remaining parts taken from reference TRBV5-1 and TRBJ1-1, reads KAGVTQTPRYLIKTRGQQVTLSCSPISGHRSVSWYQQTPGQGLQFLFEYFSETQRNKGNFPGRFSGRQFSNSRSEMNVSTLELGDSALYLCASSLEGGVTEAFFGQGTRLTVV.

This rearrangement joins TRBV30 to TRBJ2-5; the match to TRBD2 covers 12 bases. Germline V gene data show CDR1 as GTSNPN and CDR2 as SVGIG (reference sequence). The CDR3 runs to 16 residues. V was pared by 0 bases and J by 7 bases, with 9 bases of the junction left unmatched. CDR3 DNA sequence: TGTGCCTGGAGTGTAGGGACTAGCGGGTTAGGGGGGACCCAGTACTTC. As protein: CAWSVGTSGLGGTQYF. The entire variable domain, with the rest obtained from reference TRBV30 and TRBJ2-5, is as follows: SQTIHQWPATLVQPVGSPLSLECTVEGTSNPNLYWYRQAAGRGLQLLFYSVGIGQISSEVPQNLSASRPQDRQFILSSKKLLLSDSGFYLCAWSVGTSGLGGTQYFGPGTRLLVL.

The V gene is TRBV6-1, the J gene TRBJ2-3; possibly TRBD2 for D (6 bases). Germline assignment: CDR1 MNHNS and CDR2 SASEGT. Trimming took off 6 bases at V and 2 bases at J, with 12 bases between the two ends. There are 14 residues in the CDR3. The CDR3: CASSGTSDTDTQYF. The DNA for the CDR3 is TGTGCCAGCAGCGGGACTTCCGACACAGATACGCAGTATTTT.

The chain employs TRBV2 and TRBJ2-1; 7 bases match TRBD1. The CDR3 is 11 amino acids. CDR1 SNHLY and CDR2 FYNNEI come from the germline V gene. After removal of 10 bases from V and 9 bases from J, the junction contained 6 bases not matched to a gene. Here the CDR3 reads CATKGDSEQFF. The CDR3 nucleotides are TGTGCCACCAAAGGGGACAGTGAGCAGTTCTTC.

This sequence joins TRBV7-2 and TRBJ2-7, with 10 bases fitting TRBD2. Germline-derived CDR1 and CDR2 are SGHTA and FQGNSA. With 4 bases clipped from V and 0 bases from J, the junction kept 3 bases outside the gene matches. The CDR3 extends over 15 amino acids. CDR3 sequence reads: CASSSSGGPSYEQYF. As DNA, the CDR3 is TGTGCCAGCAGCTCTAGCGGGGGCCCCTCCTACGAGCAGTACTTC. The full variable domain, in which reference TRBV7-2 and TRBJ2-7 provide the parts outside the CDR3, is GAGVSQSPSNKVTEKGKDVELRCDPISGHTALYWYRQSLGQGLEFLIYFQGNSAPDKSGLPSDRFSAERTGGSVSTLTIQRTQQEDSAVYLCASSSSGGPSYEQYFGPGTRLTVT.

In nucleotides, the CDR3 is TGTGCCACCACAATCAATACCGGACAGGGAAGAAGCGGCTACACCTTC. This encodes CATTINTGQGRSGYTF. This chain links TRBV19 with TRBJ1-2; 8 nucleotides align to TRBD1. CDR3 length equals 16 residues. Germline V gene lookup returns CDR1 LNHDA and CDR2 SQIVND (reference sequence). With 10 bases clipped from V and 8 bases from J, the junction kept 21 bases outside the gene matches.

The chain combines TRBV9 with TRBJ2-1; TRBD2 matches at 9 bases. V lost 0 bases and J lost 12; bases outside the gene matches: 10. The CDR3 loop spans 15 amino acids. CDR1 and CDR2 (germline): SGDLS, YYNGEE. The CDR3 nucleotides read TGTGCCAGCAGCGTAGGGGGTAGCGGGAGCACTGTGCAGTTCTTC. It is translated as CASSVGGSGSTVQFF.

CDR3 coding DNA: TGTGCTAGTGGTTTGGTACGAGGCAGGGGTGACTATGGCTACACCTTC. As protein: CASGLVRGRGDYGYTF. The chain recombines TRBV12-5 with TRBJ1-2; weak D call: TRBD1 (6 bases). V shed 0 bases and J shed 3 bases, with 14 bases lying between them. The length of the CDR3 is 16 residues. Looked up from germline, CDR1 is LGHNT and CDR2 is FRNRAP.

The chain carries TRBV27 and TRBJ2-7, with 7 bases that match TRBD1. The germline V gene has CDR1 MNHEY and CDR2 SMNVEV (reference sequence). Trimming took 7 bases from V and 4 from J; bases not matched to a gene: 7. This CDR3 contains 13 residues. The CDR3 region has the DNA TGTGCCAGCAAGGGCTCACAGGGGTACGAGCAGTACTTC. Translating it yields CASKGSQGYEQYF.

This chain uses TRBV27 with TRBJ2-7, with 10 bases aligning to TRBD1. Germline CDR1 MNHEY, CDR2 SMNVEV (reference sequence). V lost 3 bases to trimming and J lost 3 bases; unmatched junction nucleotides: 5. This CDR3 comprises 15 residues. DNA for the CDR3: TGTGCCAGCAGTTTGAGCGACAGGGGGCTCTACGAGCAGTACTTC. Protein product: CASSLSDRGLYEQYF.

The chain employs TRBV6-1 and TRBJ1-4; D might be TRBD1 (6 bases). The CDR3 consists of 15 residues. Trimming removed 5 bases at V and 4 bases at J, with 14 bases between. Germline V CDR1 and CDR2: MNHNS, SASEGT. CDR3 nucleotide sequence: TGTGCCAGCAGTACAACCACAGGGAGTAATGAAAAACTGTTTTTT. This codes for CASSTTTGSNEKLFF.

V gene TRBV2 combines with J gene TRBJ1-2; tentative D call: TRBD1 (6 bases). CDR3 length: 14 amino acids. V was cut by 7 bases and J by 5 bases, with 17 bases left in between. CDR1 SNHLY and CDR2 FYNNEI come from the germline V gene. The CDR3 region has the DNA TGTGCCAGCATGGGGGCAGGGGTGAGGTATGGCTACACCTTC. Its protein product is CASMGAGVRYGYTF.

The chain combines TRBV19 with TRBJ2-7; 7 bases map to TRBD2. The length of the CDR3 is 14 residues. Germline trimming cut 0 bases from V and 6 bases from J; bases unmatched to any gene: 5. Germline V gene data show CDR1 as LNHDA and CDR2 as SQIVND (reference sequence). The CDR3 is CASSIDGGRGEQYF. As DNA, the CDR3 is TGTGCCAGTAGTATAGATGGGGGGAGGGGCGAGCAGTACTTC.

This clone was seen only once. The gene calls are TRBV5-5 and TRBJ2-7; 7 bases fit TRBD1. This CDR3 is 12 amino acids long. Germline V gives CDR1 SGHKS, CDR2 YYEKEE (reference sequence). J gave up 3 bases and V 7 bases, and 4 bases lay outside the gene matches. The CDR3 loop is CASRGTDYEQYF. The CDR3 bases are TGTGCCAGCCGAGGGACAGACTACGAGCAGTACTTC.

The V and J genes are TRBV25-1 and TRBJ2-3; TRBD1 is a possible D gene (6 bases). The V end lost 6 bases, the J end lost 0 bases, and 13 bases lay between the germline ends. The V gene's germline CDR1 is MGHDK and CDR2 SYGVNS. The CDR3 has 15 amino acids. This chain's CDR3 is CASRTRDTSTDTQYF. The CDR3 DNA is TGTGCCAGCAGAACCAGGGACACTAGCACAGATACGCAGTATTTT.

CDR3 protein: CASSSGRYNEQFF. Written as DNA, the CDR3 is TGTGCCAGTAGTAGCGGGAGGTACAATGAGCAGTTCTTC. This chain uses TRBV19 with TRBJ2-1, with 8 bases matching TRBD2. J was trimmed by 4 bases and V by 4 bases; bases with no gene match: 0. Looked up from germline, CDR1 is LNHDA and CDR2 is SQIVND (reference sequence). CDR3 length equals 13 residues.